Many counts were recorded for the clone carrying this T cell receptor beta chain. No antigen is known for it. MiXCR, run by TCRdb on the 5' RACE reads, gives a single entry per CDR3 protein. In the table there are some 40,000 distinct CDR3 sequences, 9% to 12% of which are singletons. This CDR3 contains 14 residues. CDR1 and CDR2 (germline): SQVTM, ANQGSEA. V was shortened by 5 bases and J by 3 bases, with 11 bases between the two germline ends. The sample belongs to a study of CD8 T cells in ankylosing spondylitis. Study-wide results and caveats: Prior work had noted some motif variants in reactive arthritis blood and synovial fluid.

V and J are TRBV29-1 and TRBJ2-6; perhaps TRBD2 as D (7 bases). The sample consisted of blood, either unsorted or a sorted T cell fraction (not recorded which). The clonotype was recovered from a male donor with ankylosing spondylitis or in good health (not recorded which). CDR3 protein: CSVRGAYGANVLTF. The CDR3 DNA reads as TGCAGCGTTCGGGGGGCTTATGGGGCCAACGTCCTGACTTTC.